This passage covers 7 T cell receptor beta chains from one sample sequenced in a study of PD-1 blockade in classical Hodgkin lymphoma. Each patient experienced a relapse that followed autologous stem cell transplantation, and brentuximab vedotin exposure varied. Profiled with immunoSEQ multiplex PCR; TCRdb holds only in-frame clones, not every one. Seen here are 60,000 or so clones, around 90% observed once, and the top ten hold more than 7.5%. Sequenced material: peripheral blood mononuclear cells (PBMCs), taken at baseline. These receptor sequences come from a human donor with classical Hodgkin lymphoma.

V usage is TRBV21-1 and J usage is TRBJ2-5; the table's D gene call, TRBD2, was not cross checked with the DNA. TRBV21-1 counts as a pseudogene. This CDR3 spans 19 amino acids. The CDR3 here is CASSKDKVSSRGDQETQYF. The DNA of the CDR3 is TGTGCCAGCAGCAAAGACAAGGTCTCCTCCCGCGGGGACCAAGAGACCCAGTACTTC.

The chain carries TRBV6-1 and TRBJ2-2; unclear D gene. This CDR3 comprises 14 residues. Deletions cut 7 bases from V and 6 bases from J, with 15 bases between. CDR1 MNHNS and CDR2 SASEGT come from the germline V gene. The CDR3 nucleotides read TGTGCCAGCAAGGAGATACCTCTCCCCGGGGAGCTGTTTTTT. Its protein product is CASKEIPLPGELFF.

This chain uses TRBV4-1 with TRBJ2-7; no clear D gene. The V end was cut by 0 bases, the J end by 6 bases, with 12 bases between. Per germline, CDR1 MGHRA and CDR2 YSYEKL. The length of the CDR3 is 14 residues. In nucleotides, the CDR3 is TGCGCCAGCAGCCAAGAGGAGTCCTTATCCGAGCAGTACTTC. This translates into CASSQEESLSEQYF.

This chain connects TRBV19 to TRBJ2-7, with a tentative D call TRBD2 (7 bases). Trimming shortened V by 4 bases and J by 3 bases, and 19 bases separated the two germline ends. The CDR3 contains 16 residues. Germline V gene data show CDR1 as LNHDA and CDR2 as SQIVND (reference sequence). In DNA, the CDR3 is TGTGCCAGTAGTACCTCCGGGGGGCTAGGTCTCTACGAGCAGTACTTC. Encoded protein: CASSTSGGLGLYEQYF.

The rearrangement joins TRBV18 to TRBJ2-5; D may be TRBD1 (5 bases). V lost 2 bases and J lost 5, with 9 bases in between. Germline V gene data show CDR1 as KGHSH and CDR2 as LQKENI. CDR3 length: 13 residues. CDR3 in DNA: TGTGCCAGCTCACCAGAAGGGGTGGAGACCCAGTACTTC. Translating it yields CASSPEGVETQYF.

This rearrangement joins TRBV27 to TRBJ1-1, with a tentative D call TRBD1 (6 bases). V shed 3 bases and J shed 7 bases, with 12 bases lying between them. Germline CDR1 and CDR2: MNHEY and SMNVEV (reference sequence). CDR3 size: 13 residues. The CDR3 DNA reads TGTGCCAGCAGTTTTACAGGGAGCAGTGAAGCTTTCTTT. Amino acids: CASSFTGSSEAFF.

The chain carries TRBV20-1 and TRBJ2-5; 8 bases match TRBD1. The CDR3 totals 11 residues. Looked up from germline, CDR1 is DFQATT and CDR2 is SNEGSKA (reference sequence). V shed 6 bases and J 6 bases; nucleotides not matched to a gene: 3. CDR3 sequence: CSADRGQTQYF. For the CDR3, the DNA is TGCAGTGCCGACAGGGGTCAGACCCAGTACTTC.